This paragraph covers one TCR beta chain sequence. CDR1 and CDR2 from the germline V gene are MDHEN and SYDVKM. Trimming pared 4 bases from V and 0 bases from J, leaving 10 bases between. CDR3 length equals 15 residues. The data are from a study of blood T cell repertoires in COVID-19. Here immunoSEQ multiplex PCR was the method, and the copy in TCRdb shows in-frame clones only, minus some. The sample lists around 160,000 clones, 85% seen once, with 3% in the top ten. The sequenced sample consisted of peripheral blood. V usage is TRBV28 and J usage is TRBJ1-5; D possibly corresponds to TRBD1 (5 bases). The source of this sequence is a woman aged 40 to 50 with active or convalescent COVID-19. CDR3: CASSSRGYSNQPQHF. The CDR3 nucleotides are TGTGCCAGCAGTTCTCGGGGGTATAGCAATCAGCCCCAGCATTTT.